This T cell receptor beta chain was sequenced during a study of cytomegalovirus exposure and HLA in healthy donors (TCRdb year 2017). Concerning the study at large: A later analysis indicated that the 90 to 150 validation repertoires were generated on the platform also employed for the roughly 720 repertoires of the first cohort. The study was designed to test whether signatures of past pathogen exposure could be identified by cataloging public T cell receptors. Along with the roughly 610-subject first cohort, a separate validation cohort of over a hundred different subjects was used. The study combined high-throughput TCR immunosequencing, statistical association of individual TCRs with disease status, and machine learning to predict cytomegalovirus infection status.

Beyond this particular receptor, the publication reports: The validation cohort had no HLA typing available for a later analysis, so co-occurrence within that cohort was assessed over all 120 or so repertoires. It was suggested by the authors that the approach could potentially be generalized to other disease states and immunological phenotypes. Cytomegalovirus status was reported to be diagnosed by the classifier with high specificity and sensitivity in both the original and validation cohorts. Of the cluster scores, 94% were above 0 in a later analysis, which found that TCRs clustered in the first cohort also tended to co-occur in the roughly 130 validation repertoires. In vitro tests confirmed that a few of the cytomegalovirus-associated TCR beta chains recognize cytomegalovirus antigens. While some public TCRs were present in many individuals, most TCR sequences turned up only very rarely across donors. The study listed 164 TCR beta chains as associated with cytomegalovirus.

The CDR3 goes from the cysteine to the phenylalanine over 14 residues. Of the read, only the CDR3 DNA is kept; its 42 bases are in frame from base 1. Trimming accounts for 2 bases at V and 1 base at J, while the number of junction bases matched to no gene is 1. Looking up the germline V gene yields CDR1 MNHEY and CDR2 SVGAGI. The library was made by the immunoSEQ multiplex PCR assay. On the authors' methods: To diagnose cytomegalovirus status from the catalog of TCR beta chain sequences, a statistical classification framework was built. TCRdb took this table from immuneACCESS and kept in-frame rearrangements with V and J called. Such tables lack part of the clones; where checked against another copy, unresolved V genes explain under half of the gap, and the rest is unexplained. V and J calls and clone size follow that table, whereas D and trimming were derived from the DNA. The sample has some 84,000 clones on record, more than 75% of them singletons. The ten most abundant clones make up around 2.1% of the sample.

Of note for this clone: Its target antigen remains unknown. Base qualities are not recorded, but no much larger clone differs from it by a single base.

The donors belonged to the validation cohort of over a hundred subjects, which was separate from the approximately 660-subject first cohort. The source is a man aged 25 to 40 in good health and CMV-seronegative. This sequence uses TRBV6-5 and TRBJ1-1, and 7 junction bases match TRBD1. The specimen was PBMCs. CDR3 region: CASSYQGGNTEAFF. The DNA sequence is given as TGTGCCAGCAGTTACCAGGGGGGGAACACTGAAGCTTTCTTT.